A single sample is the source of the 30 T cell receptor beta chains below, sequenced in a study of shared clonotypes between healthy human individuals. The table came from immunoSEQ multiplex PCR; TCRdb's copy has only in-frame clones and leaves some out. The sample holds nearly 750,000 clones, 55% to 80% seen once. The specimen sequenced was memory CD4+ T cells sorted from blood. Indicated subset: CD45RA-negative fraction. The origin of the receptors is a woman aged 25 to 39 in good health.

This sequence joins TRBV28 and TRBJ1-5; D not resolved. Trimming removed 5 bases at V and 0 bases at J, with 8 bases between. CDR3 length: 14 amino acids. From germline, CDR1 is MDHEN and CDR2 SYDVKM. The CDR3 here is CASSPGSSNQPQHF. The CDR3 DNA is TGTGCCAGCAGTCCCGGAAGTAGCAATCAGCCCCAGCATTTT.

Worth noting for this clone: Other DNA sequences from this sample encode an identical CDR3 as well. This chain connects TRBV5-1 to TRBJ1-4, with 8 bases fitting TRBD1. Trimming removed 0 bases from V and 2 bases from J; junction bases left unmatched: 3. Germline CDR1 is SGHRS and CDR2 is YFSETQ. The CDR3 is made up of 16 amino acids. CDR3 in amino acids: CASSLAGGTTNEKLFF. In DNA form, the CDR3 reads TGCGCCAGCAGCTTGGCAGGGGGCACGACTAATGAAAAACTGTTTTTT.

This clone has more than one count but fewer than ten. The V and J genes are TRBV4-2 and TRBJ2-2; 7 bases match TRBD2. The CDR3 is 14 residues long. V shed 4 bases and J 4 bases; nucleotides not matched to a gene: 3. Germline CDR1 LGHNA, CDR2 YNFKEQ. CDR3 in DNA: TGTGCCAGCAGCCGGGAGCGGGGCACCGGGGAGCTGTTTTTT. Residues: CASSRERGTGELFF.

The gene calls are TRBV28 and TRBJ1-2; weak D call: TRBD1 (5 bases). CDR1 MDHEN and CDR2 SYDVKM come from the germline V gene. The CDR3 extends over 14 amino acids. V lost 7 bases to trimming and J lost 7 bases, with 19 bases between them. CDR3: CASNIPAGRFGYTF. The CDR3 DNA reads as TGTGCCAGCAATATCCCCGCAGGGAGGTTTGGCTACACCTTC.

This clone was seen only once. The CDR3 loop reads CASRETGTGISEQYF. The DNA for the CDR3 is TGTGCCAGCAGAGAAACCGGGACAGGGATATCCGAGCAGTACTTC. J is TRBJ2-7 and V is TRBV28, with 9 bases aligning to TRBD1. This CDR3 has 15 amino acids. Germline-derived CDR1 and CDR2 are MDHEN and SYDVKM. J was trimmed by 6 bases and V by 6 bases; bases with no gene match: 12.

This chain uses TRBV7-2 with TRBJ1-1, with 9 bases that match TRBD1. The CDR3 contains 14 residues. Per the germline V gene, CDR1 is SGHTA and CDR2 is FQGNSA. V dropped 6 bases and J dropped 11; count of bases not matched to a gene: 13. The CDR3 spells CASRPSLTGTGAFF. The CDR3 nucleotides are TGTGCCAGCAGACCTTCCCTAACCGGGACAGGGGCTTTCTTT.

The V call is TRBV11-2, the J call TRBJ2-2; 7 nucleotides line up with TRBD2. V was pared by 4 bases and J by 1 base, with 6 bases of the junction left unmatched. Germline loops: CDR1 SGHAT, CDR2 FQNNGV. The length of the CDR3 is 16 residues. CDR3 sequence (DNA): TGTGCCAGCAGCTGGCAGGCTAGCGGGAACACCGGGGAGCTGTTTTTT. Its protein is CASSWQASGNTGELFF.

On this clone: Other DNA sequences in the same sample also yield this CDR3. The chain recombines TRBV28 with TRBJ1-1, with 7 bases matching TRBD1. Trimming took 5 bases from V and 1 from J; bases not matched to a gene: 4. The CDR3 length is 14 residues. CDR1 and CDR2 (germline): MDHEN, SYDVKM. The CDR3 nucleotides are TGTGCCAGCAGTGTGACAGGGAGGAACACTGAAGCTTTCTTT. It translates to CASSVTGRNTEAFF.

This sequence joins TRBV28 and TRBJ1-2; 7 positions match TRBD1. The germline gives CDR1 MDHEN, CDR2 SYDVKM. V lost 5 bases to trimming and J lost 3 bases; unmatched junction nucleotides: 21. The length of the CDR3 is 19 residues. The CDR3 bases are TGTGCCAGCAGTCAACAGGGGAAAGGTGCAGTATCGTATTACTATGGCTACACCTTC. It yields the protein CASSQQGKGAVSYYYGYTF.

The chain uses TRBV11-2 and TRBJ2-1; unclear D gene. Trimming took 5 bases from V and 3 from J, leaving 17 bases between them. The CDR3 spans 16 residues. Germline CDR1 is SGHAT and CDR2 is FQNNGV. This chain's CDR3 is CASSPGWRGNYNEQFF. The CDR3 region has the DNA TGTGCCAGCAGCCCCGGGTGGCGCGGCAACTACAATGAGCAGTTCTTC.

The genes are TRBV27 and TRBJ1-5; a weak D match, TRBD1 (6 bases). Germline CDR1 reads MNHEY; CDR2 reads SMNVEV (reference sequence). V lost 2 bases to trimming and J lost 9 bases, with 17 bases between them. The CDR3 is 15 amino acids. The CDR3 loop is CASSLKTGGIGPQHF. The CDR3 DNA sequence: TGTGCCAGCAGTTTAAAGACAGGAGGAATAGGGCCCCAGCATTTT.

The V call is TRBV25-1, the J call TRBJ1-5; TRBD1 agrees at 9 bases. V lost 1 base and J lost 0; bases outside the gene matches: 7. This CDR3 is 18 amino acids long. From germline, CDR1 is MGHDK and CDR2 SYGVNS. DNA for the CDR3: TGTGCCAGCAGTGAATCTCGACAGGGGGAATATAGCAATCAGCCCCAGCATTTT. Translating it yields CASSESRQGEYSNQPQHF. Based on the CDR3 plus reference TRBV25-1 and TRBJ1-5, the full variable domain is EADIYQTPRYLVIGTGKKITLECSQTMGHDKMYWYQQDPGMELHLIHYSYGVNSTEKGDLSSESTVSRIRTEHFPLTLESARPSHTSQYLCASSESRQGEYSNQPQHFGDGTRLSIL.

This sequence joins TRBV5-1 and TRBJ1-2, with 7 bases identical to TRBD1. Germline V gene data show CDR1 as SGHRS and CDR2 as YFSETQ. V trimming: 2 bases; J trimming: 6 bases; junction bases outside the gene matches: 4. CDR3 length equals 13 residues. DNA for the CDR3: TGCGCCAGCAGCTTTGTAGGGGGCGATGGCTACACCTTC. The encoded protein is CASSFVGGDGYTF. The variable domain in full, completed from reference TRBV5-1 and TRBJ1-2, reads KAGVTQTPRYLIKTRGQQVTLSCSPISGHRSVSWYQQTPGQGLQFLFEYFSETQRNKGNFPGRFSGRQFSNSRSEMNVSTLELGDSALYLCASSFVGGDGYTFGSGTRLTVV.

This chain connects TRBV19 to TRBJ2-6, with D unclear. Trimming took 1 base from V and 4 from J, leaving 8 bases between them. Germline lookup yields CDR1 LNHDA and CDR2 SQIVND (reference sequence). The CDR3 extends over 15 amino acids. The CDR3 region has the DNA TGTGCCAGTAGTATAGTAGAGGCCGGGGCCAACGTCCTGACTTTC. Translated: CASSIVEAGANVLTF.

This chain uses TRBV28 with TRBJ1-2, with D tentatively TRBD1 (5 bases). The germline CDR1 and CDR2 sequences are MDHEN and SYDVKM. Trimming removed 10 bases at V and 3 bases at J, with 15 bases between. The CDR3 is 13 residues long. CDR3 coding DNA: TGTGCCACCGGGAGAGGGGAAGACTATGGCTACACCTTC. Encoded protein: CATGRGEDYGYTF.

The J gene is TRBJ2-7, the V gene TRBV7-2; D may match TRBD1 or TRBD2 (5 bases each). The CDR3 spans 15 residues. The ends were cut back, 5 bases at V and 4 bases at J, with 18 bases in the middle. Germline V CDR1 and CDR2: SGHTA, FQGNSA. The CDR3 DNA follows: TGTGCCAGCAGCCCTGGGGGTAGTTCTAGTTACGAGCAGTACTTC. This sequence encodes CASSPGGSSSYEQYF.

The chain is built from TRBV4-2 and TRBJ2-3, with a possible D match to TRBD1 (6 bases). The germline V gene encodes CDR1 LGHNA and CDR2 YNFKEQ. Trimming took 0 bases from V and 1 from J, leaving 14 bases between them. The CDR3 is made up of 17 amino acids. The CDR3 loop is CASSQDRGAFGTDTQYF. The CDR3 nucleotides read TGTGCCAGCAGCCAAGACAGGGGAGCATTCGGCACAGATACGCAGTATTTT.

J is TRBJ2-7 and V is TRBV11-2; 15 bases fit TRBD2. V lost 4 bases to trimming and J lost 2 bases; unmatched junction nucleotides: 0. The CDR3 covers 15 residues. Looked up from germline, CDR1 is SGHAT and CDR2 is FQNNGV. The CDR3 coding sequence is TGTGCCAGCAGCTGGACTAGCGGGAGGGCCTACGAGCAGTACTTC. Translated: CASSWTSGRAYEQYF. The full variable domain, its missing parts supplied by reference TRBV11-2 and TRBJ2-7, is EAGVAQSPRYKIIEKRQSVAFWCNPISGHATLYWYQQILGQGPKLLIQFQNNGVVDDSQLPKDRFSAERLKGVDSTLKIQPAKLEDSAVYLCASSWTSGRAYEQYFGPGTRLTVT.

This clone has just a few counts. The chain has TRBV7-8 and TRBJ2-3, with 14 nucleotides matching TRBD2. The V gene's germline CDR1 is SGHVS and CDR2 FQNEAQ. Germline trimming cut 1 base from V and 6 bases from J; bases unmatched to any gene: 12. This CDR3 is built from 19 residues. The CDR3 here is CASSLEGPGLAGATDTQYF. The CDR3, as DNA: TGTGCCAGCAGCTTAGAAGGGCCGGGACTAGCGGGAGCGACGGATACGCAGTATTTT.

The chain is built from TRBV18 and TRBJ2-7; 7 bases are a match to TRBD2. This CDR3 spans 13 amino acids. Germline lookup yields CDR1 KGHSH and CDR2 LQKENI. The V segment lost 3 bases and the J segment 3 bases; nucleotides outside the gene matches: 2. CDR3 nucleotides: TGTGCCAGCTCACCGGCTAGCGGCTACGAGCAGTACTTC. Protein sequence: CASSPASGYEQYF.

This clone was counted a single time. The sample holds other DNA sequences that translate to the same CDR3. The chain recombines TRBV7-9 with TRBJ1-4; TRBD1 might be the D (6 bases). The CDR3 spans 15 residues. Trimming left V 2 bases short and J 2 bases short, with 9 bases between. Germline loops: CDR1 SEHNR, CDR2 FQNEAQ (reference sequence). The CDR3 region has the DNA TGTGCCAGCAGCTTAACTGGGGGCACTAATGAAAAACTGTTTTTT. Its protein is CASSLTGGTNEKLFF.

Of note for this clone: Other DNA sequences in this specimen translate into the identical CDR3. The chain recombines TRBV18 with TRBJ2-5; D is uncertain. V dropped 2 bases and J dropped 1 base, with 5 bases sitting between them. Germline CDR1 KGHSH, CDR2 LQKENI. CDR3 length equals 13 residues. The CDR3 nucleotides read TGTGCCAGCTCACCATCCCCCCAAGAGACCCAGTACTTC. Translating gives CASSPSPQETQYF.

The CDR3 nucleotides are TGTGCCAGCAGCATAAGGGCTTTAGCGGGAGTCTCGTTTGGCGGGGAGCTGTTTTTT. Its translation is CASSIRALAGVSFGGELFF. This chain connects TRBV5-4 to TRBJ2-2; 9 bases are a match to TRBD2. V lost 4 bases to trimming and J lost 7 bases; unmatched junction nucleotides: 20. The germline V gene has CDR1 SGHNT and CDR2 YYREEE (reference sequence). The CDR3 length is 19 residues.

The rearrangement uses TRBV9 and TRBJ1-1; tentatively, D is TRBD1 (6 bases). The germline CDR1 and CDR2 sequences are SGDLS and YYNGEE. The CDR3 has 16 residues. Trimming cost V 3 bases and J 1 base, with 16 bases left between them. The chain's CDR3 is CASSGGIGTPNTEAFF. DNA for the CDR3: TGTGCCAGCAGCGGAGGGATAGGGACACCGAACACTGAAGCTTTCTTT.

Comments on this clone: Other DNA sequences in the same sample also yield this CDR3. The CDR3 loop reads CASSLDSLSNQPQHF. CDR3 bases: TGTGCCAGCAGCTTAGATTCCCTAAGCAATCAGCCCCAGCATTTT. The V call is TRBV7-2, the J call TRBJ1-5; D gene uncertain. The CDR3 runs 15 residues. From germline, CDR1 is SGHTA and CDR2 FQGNSA. V was pared by 1 base and J by 1 base, with 8 bases between.

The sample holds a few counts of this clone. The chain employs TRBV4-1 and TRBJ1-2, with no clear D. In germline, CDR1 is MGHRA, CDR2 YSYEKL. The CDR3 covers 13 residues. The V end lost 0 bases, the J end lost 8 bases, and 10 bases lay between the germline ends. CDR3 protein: CASSQEGVFGYTF. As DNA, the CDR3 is TGCGCCAGCAGCCAAGAAGGCGTTTTCGGCTACACCTTC.

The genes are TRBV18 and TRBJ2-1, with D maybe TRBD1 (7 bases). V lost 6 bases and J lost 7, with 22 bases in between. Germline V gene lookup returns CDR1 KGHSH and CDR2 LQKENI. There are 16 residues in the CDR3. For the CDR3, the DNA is TGTGCCAGCTCGCAACGCAGGGGGGAGAGTGGGAATGAGCAGTTCTTC. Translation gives CASSQRRGESGNEQFF. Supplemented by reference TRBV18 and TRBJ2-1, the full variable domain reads NAGVMQNPRHLVRRRGQEARLRCSPMKGHSHVYWYRQLPEEGLKFMVYLQKENIIDESGMPKERFSAEFPKEGPSILRIQQVVRGDSAAYFCASSQRRGESGNEQFFGPGTRLTVL.

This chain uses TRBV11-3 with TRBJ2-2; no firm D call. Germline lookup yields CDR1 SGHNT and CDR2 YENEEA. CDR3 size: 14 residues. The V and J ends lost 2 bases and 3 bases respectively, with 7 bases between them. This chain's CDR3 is CASSLSTHTGELFF. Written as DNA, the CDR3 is TGTGCCAGCAGCTTATCTACTCACACCGGGGAGCTGTTTTTT.

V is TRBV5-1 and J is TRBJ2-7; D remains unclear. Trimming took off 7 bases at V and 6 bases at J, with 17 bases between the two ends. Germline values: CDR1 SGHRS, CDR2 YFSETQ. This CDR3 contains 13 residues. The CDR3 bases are TGCGCCAGCGGGGTTCAACTTCGGTCCGAGCAGTACTTC. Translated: CASGVQLRSEQYF. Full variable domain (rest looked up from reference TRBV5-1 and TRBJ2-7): KAGVTQTPRYLIKTRGQQVTLSCSPISGHRSVSWYQQTPGQGLQFLFEYFSETQRNKGNFPGRFSGRQFSNSRSEMNVSTLELGDSALYLCASGVQLRSEQYFGPGTRLTVT.

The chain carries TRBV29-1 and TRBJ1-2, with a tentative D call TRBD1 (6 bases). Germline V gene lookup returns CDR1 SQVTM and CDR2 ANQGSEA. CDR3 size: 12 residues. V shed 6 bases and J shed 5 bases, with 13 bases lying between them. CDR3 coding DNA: TGCAGCGTCGAGGGGGACACATATGGCTACACCTTC. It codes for CSVEGDTYGYTF.